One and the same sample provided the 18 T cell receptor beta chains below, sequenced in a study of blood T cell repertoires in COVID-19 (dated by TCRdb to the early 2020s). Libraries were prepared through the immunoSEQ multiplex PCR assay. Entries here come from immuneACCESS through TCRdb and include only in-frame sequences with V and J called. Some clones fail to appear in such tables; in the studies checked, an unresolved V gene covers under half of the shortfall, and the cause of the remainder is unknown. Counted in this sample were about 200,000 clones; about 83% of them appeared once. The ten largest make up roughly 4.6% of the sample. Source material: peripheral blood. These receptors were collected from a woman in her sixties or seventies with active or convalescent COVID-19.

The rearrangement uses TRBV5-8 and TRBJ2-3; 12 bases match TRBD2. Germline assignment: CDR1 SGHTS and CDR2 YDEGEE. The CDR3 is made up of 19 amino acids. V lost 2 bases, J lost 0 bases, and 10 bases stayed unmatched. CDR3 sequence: CASSFYRPSGRVSTDTQYF. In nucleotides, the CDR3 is TGTGCCAGCAGCTTTTATCGTCCTAGCGGGAGGGTTAGCACAGATACGCAGTATTTT.

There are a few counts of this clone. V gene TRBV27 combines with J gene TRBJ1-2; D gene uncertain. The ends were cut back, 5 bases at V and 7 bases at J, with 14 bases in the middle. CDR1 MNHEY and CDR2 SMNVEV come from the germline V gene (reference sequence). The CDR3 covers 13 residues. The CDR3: CASSDLGSGGYTF. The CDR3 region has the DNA TGTGCCAGCAGTGACTTAGGCTCGGGTGGCTACACCTTC.

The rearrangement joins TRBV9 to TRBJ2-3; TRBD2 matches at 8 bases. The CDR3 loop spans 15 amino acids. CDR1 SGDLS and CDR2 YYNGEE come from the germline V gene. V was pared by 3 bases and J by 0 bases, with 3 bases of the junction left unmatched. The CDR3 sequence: CASSASSGSTDTQYF. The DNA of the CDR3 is TGTGCCAGCAGCGCTTCTAGCGGGAGCACAGATACGCAGTATTTT. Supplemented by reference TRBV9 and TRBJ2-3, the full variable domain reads DSGVTQTPKHLITATGQRVTLRCSPRSGDLSVYWYQQSLDQGLQFLIQYYNGEERAKGNILERFSAQQFPDLHSELNLSSLELGDSALYFCASSASSGSTDTQYFGPGTRLTVL.

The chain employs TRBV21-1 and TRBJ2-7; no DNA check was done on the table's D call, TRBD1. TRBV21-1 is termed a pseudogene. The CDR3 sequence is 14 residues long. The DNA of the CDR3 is TGTGCCAGCAGCAGAGAAGAGCAGGGGGACGAGCAGTACTTC. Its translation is CASSREEQGDEQYF.

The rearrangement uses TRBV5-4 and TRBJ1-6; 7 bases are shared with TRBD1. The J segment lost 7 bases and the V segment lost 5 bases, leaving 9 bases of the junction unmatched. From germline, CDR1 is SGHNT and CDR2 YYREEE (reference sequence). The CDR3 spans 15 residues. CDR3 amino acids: CASRGEGAQNSPLHF. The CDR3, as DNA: TGTGCCAGCAGAGGCGAGGGGGCGCAAAATTCACCCCTCCACTTT.

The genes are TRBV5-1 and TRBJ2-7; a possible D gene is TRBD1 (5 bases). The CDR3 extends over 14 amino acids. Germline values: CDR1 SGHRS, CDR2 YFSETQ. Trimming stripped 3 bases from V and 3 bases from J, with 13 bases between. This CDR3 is CASSSTVGNYEQYF. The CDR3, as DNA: TGCGCCAGCAGCTCGACAGTTGGGAACTACGAGCAGTACTTC.

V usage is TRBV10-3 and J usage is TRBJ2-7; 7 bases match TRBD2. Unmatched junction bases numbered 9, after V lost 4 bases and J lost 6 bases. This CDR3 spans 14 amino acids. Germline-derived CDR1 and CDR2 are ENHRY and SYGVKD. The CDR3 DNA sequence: TGTGCCATCAGTGCAGGCGGGAGTGCCGGCGAGCAGTACTTC. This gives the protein CAISAGGSAGEQYF.

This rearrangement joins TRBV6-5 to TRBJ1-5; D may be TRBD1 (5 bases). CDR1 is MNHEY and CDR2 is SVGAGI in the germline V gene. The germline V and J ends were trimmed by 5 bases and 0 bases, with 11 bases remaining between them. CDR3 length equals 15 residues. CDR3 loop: CASSTGGNSNQPQHF. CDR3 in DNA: TGTGCCAGCAGTACGGGGGGGAATAGCAATCAGCCCCAGCATTTT.

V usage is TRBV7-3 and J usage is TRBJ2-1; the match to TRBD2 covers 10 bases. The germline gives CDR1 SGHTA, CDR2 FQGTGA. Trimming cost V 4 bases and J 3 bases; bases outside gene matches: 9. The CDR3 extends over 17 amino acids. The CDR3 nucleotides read TGTGCCAGCAGCTACCCCGGGACTAGCGTTTTCTACAATGAGCAGTTCTTC. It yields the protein CASSYPGTSVFYNEQFF.

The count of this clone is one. CDR3 coding DNA: TGTGCCAGCAGCCAAGAGTGGGCGGGGGAAGGAAACACCATATATTTT. Translation gives CASSQEWAGEGNTIYF. The V call is TRBV4-2, the J call TRBJ1-3; tentative D call: TRBD1 (5 bases). The CDR3 extends over 16 amino acids. The V end was cut by 0 bases, the J end by 4 bases, with 13 bases between. Germline V CDR1 and CDR2: LGHNA, YNFKEQ.

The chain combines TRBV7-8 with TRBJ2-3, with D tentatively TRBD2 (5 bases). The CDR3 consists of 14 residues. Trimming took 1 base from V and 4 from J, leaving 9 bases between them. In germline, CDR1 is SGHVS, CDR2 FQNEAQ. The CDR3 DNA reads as TGTGCCAGCAGCTTAGGTCCGGGATCAGATACGCAGTATTTT. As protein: CASSLGPGSDTQYF.

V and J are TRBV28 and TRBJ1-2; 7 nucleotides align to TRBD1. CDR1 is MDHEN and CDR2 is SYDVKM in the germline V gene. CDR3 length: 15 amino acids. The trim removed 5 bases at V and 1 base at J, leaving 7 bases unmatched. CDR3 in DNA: TGTGCCAGCAGTCATGGGACAGAACGTAACTATGGCTACACCTTC. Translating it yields CASSHGTERNYGYTF.

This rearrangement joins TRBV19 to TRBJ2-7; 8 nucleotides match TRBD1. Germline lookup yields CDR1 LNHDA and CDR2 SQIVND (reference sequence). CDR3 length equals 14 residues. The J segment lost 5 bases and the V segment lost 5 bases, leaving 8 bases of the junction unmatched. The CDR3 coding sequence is TGTGCCAGTAGTGTCCAGGGGGCGGAAGACGAGCAGTACTTC. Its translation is CASSVQGAEDEQYF.

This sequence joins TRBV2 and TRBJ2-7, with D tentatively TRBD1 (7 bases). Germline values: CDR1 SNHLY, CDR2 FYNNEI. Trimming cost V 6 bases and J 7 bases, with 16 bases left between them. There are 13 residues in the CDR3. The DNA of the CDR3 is TGTGCCAGCAGCGTCGACAGGGCGGGGGAGCAGTACTTC. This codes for CASSVDRAGEQYF.

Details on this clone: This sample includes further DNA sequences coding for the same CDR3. The CDR3 spells CASSIGGATNEKLFF. As DNA, the CDR3 is TGTGCCAGTAGTATTGGCGGGGCAACTAATGAAAAACTGTTTTTT. This sequence joins TRBV19 and TRBJ1-4; D remains ambiguous. V dropped 3 bases and J dropped 0 bases, with 8 bases sitting between them. The CDR3 sequence is 15 residues long. CDR1 is LNHDA, CDR2 SQIVND, per germline (reference sequence).

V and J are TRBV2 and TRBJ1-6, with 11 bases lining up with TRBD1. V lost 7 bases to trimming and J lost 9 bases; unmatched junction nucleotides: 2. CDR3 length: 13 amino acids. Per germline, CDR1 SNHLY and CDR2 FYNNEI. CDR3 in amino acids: CASKGQGVSPLHF. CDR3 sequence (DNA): TGTGCCAGCAAGGGACAGGGGGTTTCACCCCTCCACTTT.

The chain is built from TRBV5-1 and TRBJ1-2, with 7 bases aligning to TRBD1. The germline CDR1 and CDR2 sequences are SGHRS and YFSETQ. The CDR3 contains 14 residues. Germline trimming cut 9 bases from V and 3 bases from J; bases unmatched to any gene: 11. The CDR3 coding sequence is TGCGCCACAAATGCTGATGGACAGGACTATGGCTACACCTTC. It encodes CATNADGQDYGYTF.

The CDR3 DNA reads TGTGCCAGCAGTGAAAACACAGGGGACTTTAGGGCCAACGTCCTGACTTTC. Translating gives CASSENTGDFRANVLTF. V gene TRBV6-1 combines with J gene TRBJ2-6, with D perhaps TRBD1 (7 bases). Trimming cost V 2 bases and J 5 bases, with 16 bases left between them. The length of the CDR3 is 17 residues. CDR1 is MNHNS and CDR2 is SASEGT in the germline V gene.